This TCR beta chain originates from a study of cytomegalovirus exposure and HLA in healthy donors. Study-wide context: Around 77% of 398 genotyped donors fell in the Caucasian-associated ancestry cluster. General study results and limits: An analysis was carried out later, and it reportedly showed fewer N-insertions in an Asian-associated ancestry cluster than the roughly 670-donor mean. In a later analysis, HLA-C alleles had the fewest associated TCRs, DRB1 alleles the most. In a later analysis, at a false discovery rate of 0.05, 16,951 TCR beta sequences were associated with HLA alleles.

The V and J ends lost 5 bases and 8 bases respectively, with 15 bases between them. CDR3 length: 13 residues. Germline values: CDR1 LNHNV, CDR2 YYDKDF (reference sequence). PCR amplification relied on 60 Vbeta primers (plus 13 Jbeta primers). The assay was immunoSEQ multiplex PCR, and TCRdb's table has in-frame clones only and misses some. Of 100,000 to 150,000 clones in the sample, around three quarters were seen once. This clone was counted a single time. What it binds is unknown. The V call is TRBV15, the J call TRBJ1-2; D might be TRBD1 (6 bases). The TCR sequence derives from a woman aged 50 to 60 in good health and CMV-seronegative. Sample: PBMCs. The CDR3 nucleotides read TGTGCCACCAGCGCTGGGGGCGCGCCCGGCTACACCTTC. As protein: CATSAGGAPGYTF. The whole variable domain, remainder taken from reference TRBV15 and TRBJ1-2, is DAMVIQNPRYQVTQFGKPVTLSCSQTLNHNVMYWYQQKSSQAPKLLFHYYDKDFNNEADTPDNFQSRRPNTSFCFLDIRSPGLGDTAMYLCATSAGGAPGYTFGSGTRLTVV.